These 3 T cell receptor beta chains came from one sample sequenced in a study of T cell repertoires in cytomegalovirus infection. Each CDR3 protein gets one entry after TCRdb re-called the reads with MiXCR. The sample shows 680,000 or so distinct CDR3 sequences, less than 40% of them seen only once. Sample: PBMCs. The source of these receptors is a human donor in good health (CMV status not recorded). Some clones in this sample may be carry-over from other donors' samples.

The rearrangement links TRBV19 to TRBJ2-2, with 10 bases fitting TRBD2. The CDR3 spans 16 residues. Germline values: CDR1 LNHDA, CDR2 SQIVND (reference sequence). Trimming took 3 bases from V and 0 from J; bases not matched to a gene: 1. CDR3 sequence (DNA): TGTGCCAGTAGTATGCTAGCGGGAGCGAACACCGGGGAGCTGTTTTTT. Its translation is CASSMLAGANTGELFF. Using reference TRBV19 and TRBJ2-2 for the parts outside the CDR3, the full variable domain is DGGITQSPKYLFRKEGQNVTLSCEQNLNHDAMYWYRQDPGQGLRLIYYSQIVNDFQKGDIAEGYSVSREKKESFPLTVTSAQKNPTAFYLCASSMLAGANTGELFFGEGSRLTVL.

A few counts support this clonotype. The CDR3 spells CAISRDSDGYTF. The DNA for the CDR3 is TGTGCCATCAGCCGGGACAGTGACGGCTACACCTTC. The chain couples TRBV10-3 to TRBJ1-2, with 7 bases lining up with TRBD1. Unmatched junction bases numbered 6, after V lost 6 bases and J lost 8 bases. Germline values: CDR1 ENHRY, CDR2 SYGVKD. This CDR3 region has 12 residues.

As DNA, the CDR3 is TGTGCCAGCAGCATAGGCGCGGGGTACAATGAGCAGTTCTTC. Amino acids: CASSIGAGYNEQFF. The genes are TRBV7-9 and TRBJ2-1, with a tentative D call TRBD2 (6 bases). The germline gives CDR1 SEHNR, CDR2 FQNEAQ (reference sequence). V was clipped by 5 bases and J by 4 bases, with 12 bases between them. The CDR3 spans 14 residues.